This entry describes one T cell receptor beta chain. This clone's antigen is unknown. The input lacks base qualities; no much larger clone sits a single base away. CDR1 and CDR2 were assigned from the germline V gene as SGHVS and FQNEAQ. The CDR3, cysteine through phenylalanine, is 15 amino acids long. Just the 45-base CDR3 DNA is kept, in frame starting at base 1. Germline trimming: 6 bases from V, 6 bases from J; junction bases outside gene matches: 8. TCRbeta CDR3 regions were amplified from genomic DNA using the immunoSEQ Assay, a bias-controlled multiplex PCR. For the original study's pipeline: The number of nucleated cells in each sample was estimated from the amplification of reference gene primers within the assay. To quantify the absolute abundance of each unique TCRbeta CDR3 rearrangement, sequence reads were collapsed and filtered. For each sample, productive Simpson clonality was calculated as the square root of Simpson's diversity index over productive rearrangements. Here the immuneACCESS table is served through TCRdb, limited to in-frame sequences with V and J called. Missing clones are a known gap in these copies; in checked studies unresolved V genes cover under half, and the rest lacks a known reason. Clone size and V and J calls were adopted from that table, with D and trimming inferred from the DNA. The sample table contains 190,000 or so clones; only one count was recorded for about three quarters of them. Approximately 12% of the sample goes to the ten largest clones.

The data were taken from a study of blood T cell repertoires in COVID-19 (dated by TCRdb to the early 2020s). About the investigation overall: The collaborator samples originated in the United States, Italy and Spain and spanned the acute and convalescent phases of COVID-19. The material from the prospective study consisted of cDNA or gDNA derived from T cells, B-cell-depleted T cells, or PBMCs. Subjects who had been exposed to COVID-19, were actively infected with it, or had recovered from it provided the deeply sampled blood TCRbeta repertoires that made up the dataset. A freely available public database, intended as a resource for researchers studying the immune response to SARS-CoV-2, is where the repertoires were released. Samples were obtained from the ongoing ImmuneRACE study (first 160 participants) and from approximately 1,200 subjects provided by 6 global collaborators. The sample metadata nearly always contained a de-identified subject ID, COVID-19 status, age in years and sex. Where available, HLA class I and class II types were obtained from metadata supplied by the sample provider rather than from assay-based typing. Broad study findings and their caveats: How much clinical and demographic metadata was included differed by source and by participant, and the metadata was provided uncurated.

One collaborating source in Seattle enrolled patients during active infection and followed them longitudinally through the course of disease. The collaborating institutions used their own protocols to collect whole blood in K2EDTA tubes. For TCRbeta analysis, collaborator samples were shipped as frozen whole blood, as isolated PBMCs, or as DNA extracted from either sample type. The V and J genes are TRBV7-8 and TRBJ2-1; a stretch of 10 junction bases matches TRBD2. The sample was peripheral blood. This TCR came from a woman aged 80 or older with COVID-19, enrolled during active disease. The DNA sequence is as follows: TGTGCCAGCAGACAAGCGGGAGGGTCGGGCAATGAGCAGTTCTTC. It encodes CASRQAGGSGNEQFF.